This is a list of T cell receptor beta chains from one sample in a study of shared clonotypes between healthy human individuals. Sequencing was performed with immunoSEQ multiplex PCR; in TCRdb, only in-frame clones are kept and a portion is missing. The repertoire holds millions of clones, with more than 90% as singletons. The specimen was naive CD4+ T cells sorted from blood. Source of these receptors: a man younger than 30 in good health. Both conserved end residues are part of each CDR3. The D gene is left open where the match is weak. Part of the rows lack a size; the others show once, few, many or a class for expanded clones.

TRBD1	.	TRBJ1-2	TRBV5-4	TGTGCCAGCAGCATGGGACAGTTTGGCTACACCTTC	CASSMGQFGYTF
.	.	TRBJ1-1	TRBV19	TGTGCCAGTAGACGAACGCCGCAGAACACTGAAGCTTTCTTT	CASRRTPQNTEAFF
.	.	TRBJ2-7	TRBV19	TGTGCCAGTAGTGTCGACAACGAGCAGTACTTC	CASSVDNEQYF
.	.	TRBJ2-7	TRBV4-3	TGCGCCAGCAGCCTGTTTCCGGGGAACTCCTACGAGCAGTACTTC	CASSLFPGNSYEQYF
.	.	TRBJ1-4	TRBV5-8	TGTGCCAGCAGTGGGGACATCGAAAAACTGTTTTTT	CASSGDIEKLFF
TRBD1	.	TRBJ2-1	TRBV7-9	TGTGCCAGCAACCTACACCGGGACAGGGGTAGGGGTGAGCAGTTCTTC	CASNLHRDRGRGEQFF
TRBD1	.	TRBJ1-4	TRBV5-1	TGCGCCAGCAGCGACGGGCCCCGACAGGGCCCTAATGAAAAACTGTTTTTT	CASSDGPRQGPNEKLFF
TRBD2	.	TRBJ2-3	TRBV27	TGTGCCAGCAGTTTAGGTGCTAGCGGGGGGCTCCGGGGGACGCAGTATTTT	CASSLGASGGLRGTQYF
.	.	TRBJ1-2	TRBV12-5	TGTGCTAGTGGTTTGGTAACTTGGGGGATCGACGGAGCCACCAGGAGTTATGGCTACACCTTC	CASGLVTWGIDGATRSYGYTF
.	.	TRBJ2-2	TRBV2	TGTGCCAGCACCACAGATCCTGGTACCGGGGAGCTGTTTTTT	CASTTDPGTGELFF
TRBD1	.	TRBJ2-1	TRBV6-1	TGTGCCAGCAGTGAAGCATTGGGACAGGGGTACGAGCAGTTCTTC	CASSEALGQGYEQFF
.	.	TRBJ1-4	TRBV28	TGTGCCAGCCGCCTCGGGGGTCCTAGTGAAAAACTGTTTTTT	CASRLGGPSEKLFF
.	.	TRBJ1-2	TRBV6-6	TGTGCCAGCAGCTCCGACAGACGGGGAGGCTACACCTTC	CASSSDRRGGYTF
.	.	TRBJ1-6	TRBV28	TGTGCCAGCTCCTTGGGGTCAAATGGGGATTCACCCCTCCACTTT	CASSLGSNGDSPLHF
TRBD2	.	TRBJ2-5	TRBV5-1	TGCGCCAGCAGCTTGAGGGCGGGAGGGCCCTCAGAGACCCAGTACTTC	CASSLRAGGPSETQYF
TRBD1	.	TRBJ1-3	TRBV13	TGTGCCAGCAGCCCCAACAGGGGGCCCGGAAACACCATATATTTT	CASSPNRGPGNTIYF
.	few	TRBJ1-6	TRBV28	TGTGCCAACCGCAGGGACGGCAATTCACCCCTCCACTTT	CANRRDGNSPLHF
.	.	TRBJ2-7	TRBV10-3	TGTGCCGCCTCTCAACGGGGACCCGCCTACGAGCAGTACTTC	CAASQRGPAYEQYF
.	.	TRBJ2-4	TRBV19	TGTGCCAGTAGTATGCCTAAACTCAAAAACATTCAGTACTTC	CASSMPKLKNIQYF
TRBD1	.	TRBJ2-7	TRBV5-6	TGTGCCAGCAGCCCGGGACAGGGGCGATTCGAGCAGTACTTC	CASSPGQGRFEQYF
.	.	TRBJ1-5	TRBV18	TGTGCCAGCTCACCGCGGACGGTGTACGCGCAGCAAAATAGCAATCAGCCCCAGCATTTT	CASSPRTVYAQQNSNQPQHF
TRBD2	once	TRBJ2-7	TRBV7-2	TGTGCCAGCAGCCGGACTAGCACCTACGAGCAGTACTTC	CASSRTSTYEQYF
.	few	TRBJ1-1	TRBV30	TGTGCCTGGAGTCCATCGGCCCCTGAAGCTTTCTTT	CAWSPSAPEAFF
.	.	TRBJ2-7	TRBV5-1	TGCGCCAGCAGCTTAGACGGGTACGAGCAGTACTTC	CASSLDGYEQYF
.	.	TRBJ1-3	TRBV28	TGTGCCAGCCGATCTTCAGGGGCGACGGGAAACACCATATATTTT	CASRSSGATGNTIYF
.	few	TRBJ1-5	TRBV7-2	TGTGCCAGCAGCTTAGTCGGAGGAGGCGATAGCAATCAGCCCCAGCATTTT	CASSLVGGGDSNQPQHF